Below are 29 T cell receptor beta chains sequenced from a single sample in a study of CD8 T cells in Susac syndrome. Reverse transcription of about 0.5 to 1 ug RNA was carried out with random hexamers. Via MiXCR, TCRdb re-called the immunoSEQ multiplex PCR reads, giving one row per CDR3 protein. The sample includes approximately 83,000 distinct CDR3 sequences, 94% of them seen just once. Sample: CD8+ T cells from PBMCs. Every receptor here comes from a human donor with Susac syndrome.

The J gene is TRBJ2-4, the V gene TRBV6-5, with 9 bases fitting TRBD1. Germline CDR1 is MNHEY and CDR2 is SVGAGI. The CDR3 runs 15 residues. J gave up 6 bases and V 6 bases, and 9 bases lay outside the gene matches. The CDR3 region has the DNA TGTGCCAGCAGGGCCCACGGGACAGGGATAAACATTCAGTACTTC. This codes for CASRAHGTGINIQYF.

This clonotype appeared once. This sequence joins TRBV7-9 and TRBJ2-7; 8 bases are a match to TRBD1. The germline gives CDR1 SEHNR, CDR2 FQNEAQ (reference sequence). The CDR3 has 14 amino acids. J gave up 5 bases and V 5 bases, and 8 bases lay outside the gene matches. CDR3 protein: CASSPEGRGHEQYF. The CDR3 DNA reads TGTGCCAGCAGCCCCGAGGGCAGGGGGCACGAGCAGTACTTC.

This chain connects TRBV27 to TRBJ2-7, with no clear D. The CDR3 runs 14 residues. Trimming cost V 2 bases and J 4 bases, with 12 bases left between them. Germline values: CDR1 MNHEY, CDR2 SMNVEV (reference sequence). The CDR3 spells CASSLVLGSYEQYF. The CDR3 DNA reads as TGTGCCAGCAGTTTAGTCCTAGGTTCATACGAGCAGTACTTC.

V is TRBV30 and J is TRBJ2-5, with D tentatively TRBD1 (5 bases). In germline, CDR1 is GTSNPN, CDR2 SVGIG (reference sequence). Trimming removed 5 bases from V and 2 bases from J, with 12 bases in between. The CDR3 runs 13 residues. CDR3 bases: TGTGCCTGGCAGGGTTACGATCAAGAGACCCAGTACTTC. The encoded protein is CAWQGYDQETQYF.

The DNA of the CDR3 is TGCGCCAGCAGCCAAGCTGTGTTAGCGGAAGGAAATGAGCAGTTCTTC. Amino acid sequence: CASSQAVLAEGNEQFF. This chain joins TRBV4-3 and TRBJ2-1, with a tentative D call TRBD2 (6 bases). The V gene's germline CDR1 is LGHNA and CDR2 YSLEER. This CDR3 contains 16 residues. Trimming cost V 1 base and J 7 bases, with 17 bases left between them.

The chain is built from TRBV6-5 and TRBJ1-1; possibly TRBD1 for D (6 bases). The CDR3 has 17 residues. CDR1 is MNHEY and CDR2 is SVGAGI in the germline V gene. V lost 0 bases, J lost 0 bases, and 14 bases lay in between. The CDR3 region has the DNA TGTGCCAGCAGTTACTCCATGCAGACAGGAGTGAACACTGAAGCTTTCTTT. It is translated as CASSYSMQTGVNTEAFF.

This chain joins TRBV12-3 or TRBV12-4 and TRBJ2-4; a possible D gene is TRBD1 (5 bases). Trimming cost V 1 base and J 2 bases, with 12 bases left between them. The CDR3 has 16 amino acids. CDR3 DNA sequence: TGTGCCAGCAGTTTAGAACTATACAGGCCCAAAAACATTCAGTACTTC. Translation gives CASSLELYRPKNIQYF.

This chain connects TRBV7-3 to TRBJ2-7; D is perhaps TRBD1 or TRBD2 (6 bases each). The V end lost 11 bases, the J end lost 3 bases, and 20 bases lay between the germline ends. This CDR3 spans 14 amino acids. Germline-derived CDR1 and CDR2 are SGHTA and FQGTGA. CDR3 amino acids: CALEWGANHYEQYF. The DNA of the CDR3 is TGTGCCCTTGAATGGGGGGCGAACCACTACGAGCAGTACTTC.

The rearrangement uses TRBV9 and TRBJ2-1, with 11 bases that match TRBD2. Germline CDR1 and CDR2: SGDLS and YYNGEE. V was pared by 1 base and J by 6 bases, with 3 bases of the junction left unmatched. The CDR3 runs 15 residues. The CDR3 coding sequence is TGTGCCAGCAGCGTACTAGCGGGAGGACTCAATGAGCAGTTCTTC. It encodes CASSVLAGGLNEQFF.

The V call is TRBV15, the J call TRBJ2-3, with D uncertain. The CDR3 is 9 residues long. Deletions cut 7 bases from V and 4 bases from J, with 0 bases between. Germline CDR1 is LNHNV and CDR2 is YYDKDF (reference sequence). The CDR3 nucleotides are TGTGCCACCACAGATACGCAGTATTTT. Its protein product is CATTDTQYF.

The chain has TRBV4-3 and TRBJ1-5, with D unclear. The germline V gene encodes CDR1 LGHNA and CDR2 YSLEER. The CDR3 consists of 14 residues. With 0 bases removed from V and 3 bases from J, the gap between germline ends came to 6 bases. The CDR3 nucleotides are TGCGCCAGCAGCCAAGAGGGTTTCAATCAGCCCCAGCATTTT. Translated: CASSQEGFNQPQHF.

The chain is built from TRBV9 and TRBJ2-5, with 7 bases aligning to TRBD1. In germline, CDR1 is SGDLS, CDR2 YYNGEE. V was clipped by 4 bases and J by 10 bases; unmatched bases: 7. The CDR3 has 12 residues. CDR3 loop: CASSPPGGIQYF. The CDR3 DNA follows: TGTGCCAGCAGCCCGCCAGGGGGAATCCAGTACTTC.

The chain joins TRBV13 to TRBJ2-5; TRBD2 might be the D (5 bases). The CDR3 sequence is 14 residues long. The V gene lost 4 bases and the J gene lost 4 bases, with 13 bases spanning the gap. Looked up from germline, CDR1 is PRHDT and CDR2 is FYEKMQ (reference sequence). The CDR3 nucleotides read TGTGCCAGCAGCTCCTCAGGAGGTGGAGAGACCCAGTACTTC. This sequence encodes CASSSSGGGETQYF.

V and J are TRBV29-1 and TRBJ2-5; no clear D. The CDR3 is 10 amino acids. V was cut by 5 bases and J by 4 bases, with 5 bases left in between. From germline, CDR1 is SQVTM and CDR2 ANQGSEA. The CDR3 DNA sequence: TGCAGCGTTTTGGTAGAGACCCAGTACTTC. Its protein product is CSVLVETQYF.

This sequence joins TRBV7-9 and TRBJ2-2; a weak D match, TRBD1 (6 bases). The CDR3 covers 17 residues. CDR1 SEHNR and CDR2 FQNEAQ come from the germline V gene (reference sequence). V was cut by 4 bases and J by 0 bases, with 15 bases left in between. CDR3 loop: CASSSSRGGTNTGELFF. In DNA form, the CDR3 reads TGTGCCAGCAGCTCATCCAGGGGCGGTACGAACACCGGGGAGCTGTTTTTT.

The chain links TRBV21-1 to TRBJ2-7; the table's D gene call, TRBD1, was not cross checked with the DNA. TRBV21-1 is termed a pseudogene. The CDR3 contains 15 residues. The CDR3 bases are TGTGCCAGCAGCACGGACAGTCCCAATCTCTACGAGCAGTACTTC. This gives the protein CASSTDSPNLYEQYF.

This rearrangement joins TRBV4-3 to TRBJ2-7; no firm D call. Trimming removed 0 bases from V and 2 bases from J, with 11 bases in between. Germline values: CDR1 LGHNA, CDR2 YSLEER. The CDR3 runs 15 residues. CDR3 protein: CASSQEKGLTYEQYF. The CDR3 DNA follows: TGCGCCAGCAGCCAAGAGAAGGGTCTCACCTACGAGCAGTACTTC.

V usage is TRBV18 and J usage is TRBJ2-2, with TRBD1 matching 7 bases. Germline V CDR1 and CDR2: KGHSH, LQKENI. This CDR3 has 18 residues. V dropped 5 bases and J dropped 4; count of bases not matched to a gene: 16. CDR3: CASSIPLTGTDLTGELFF. The CDR3 nucleotides are TGTGCCAGCTCAATCCCACTAACCGGGACAGATCTCACCGGGGAGCTGTTTTTT.

This sequence joins TRBV12-3 or TRBV12-4 and TRBJ2-1; TRBD2 agrees at 13 bases. V gave up 5 bases and J gave up 7 bases; unmatched junction bases: 2. CDR3 size: 14 residues. The CDR3, as DNA: TGTGCCAGCAGTCGGACTAGCGGGGGTAATGAGCAGTTCTTC. Its protein is CASSRTSGGNEQFF.

This chain joins TRBV30 and TRBJ1-2, with 9 positions matching TRBD1. V was clipped by 0 bases and J by 1 base; unmatched bases: 3. Per germline, CDR1 GTSNPN and CDR2 SVGIG (reference sequence). The CDR3 consists of 15 residues. The CDR3 coding sequence is TGTGCCTGGAGTGTATCGGGACAGGGTAACTATGGCTACACCTTC. Its translation: CAWSVSGQGNYGYTF.

The chain employs TRBV4-3 and TRBJ1-1; D is uncertain. V lost 4 bases to trimming and J lost 5 bases, with 14 bases between them. The length of the CDR3 is 14 residues. CDR1 LGHNA and CDR2 YSLEER come from the germline V gene. CDR3 coding DNA: TGCGCCAGCAGCCCCCCCCGCGGTGGTACTGAAGCTTTCTTT. Its protein is CASSPPRGGTEAFF.

CDR3 residues: CASSLYEGYGTEAFF. The CDR3 nucleotides read TGTGCCAGTAGCCTCTATGAGGGTTACGGCACTGAAGCTTTCTTT. The chain joins TRBV19 to TRBJ1-1; no definite D call. The germline CDR1 and CDR2 sequences are LNHDA and SQIVND (reference sequence). The CDR3 runs to 15 residues. Trimming took off 6 bases at V and 4 bases at J, with 18 bases between the two ends.

V and J are TRBV28 and TRBJ2-7; TRBD2 aligns across 8 bases. J was trimmed by 4 bases and V by 2 bases; bases with no gene match: 10. This CDR3 contains 16 residues. CDR1 is MDHEN and CDR2 is SYDVKM in the germline V gene. The CDR3 protein is CASSLAFPASGYEQYF. DNA for the CDR3: TGTGCCAGCAGTTTAGCGTTTCCGGCTAGCGGGTACGAGCAGTACTTC.

The chain employs TRBV6-2 or TRBV6-3 and TRBJ2-1; 11 bases agree with TRBD2. The junction had 11 bases not matched to a gene; V was cut back by 3 bases and J by 4 bases. The V gene's germline CDR1 is MNHEY and CDR2 SVGEGT. The CDR3 is made up of 18 amino acids. CDR3 region: CASSYIIAGGIFYNEQFF. The CDR3 bases are TGTGCCAGCAGTTATATAATAGCGGGAGGGATTTTTTACAATGAGCAGTTCTTC.

The chain has TRBV30 and TRBJ1-1; 7 bases fit TRBD1. This CDR3 spans 14 amino acids. V dropped 2 bases and J dropped 5; count of bases not matched to a gene: 8. CDR1 is GTSNPN, CDR2 SVGIG, per germline (reference sequence). CDR3 protein: CAWSTPTGVTEAFF. Here the CDR3 DNA reads TGTGCCTGGAGTACCCCTACAGGGGTGACTGAAGCTTTCTTT.

V gene TRBV7-8 combines with J gene TRBJ1-6; D not certain. Trimming shortened V by 0 bases and J by 6 bases, and 9 bases separated the two germline ends. The V gene's germline CDR1 is SGHVS and CDR2 FQNEAQ. The CDR3 spans 15 residues. The CDR3 region has the DNA TGTGCCAGCAGCTTAGCGTATACAGTTAATTCACCCCTCCACTTT. It is translated as CASSLAYTVNSPLHF. The variable domain in full, completed from reference TRBV7-8 and TRBJ1-6, reads GAGVSQSPRYKVAKRGQDVALRCDPISGHVSLFWYQQALGQGPEFLTYFQNEAQLDKSGLPSDRFFAERPEGSVSTLKIQRTQQEDSAVYLCASSLAYTVNSPLHFGNGTRLTVT.

This chain links TRBV30 with TRBJ2-2; D is unclear. Germline lookup yields CDR1 GTSNPN and CDR2 SVGIG (reference sequence). This CDR3 region has 15 residues. V lost 1 base and J lost 1, with 10 bases in between. DNA for the CDR3: TGTGCCTGGAGTGACCTGGACCTGAACACCGGGGAGCTGTTTTTT. Its protein is CAWSDLDLNTGELFF.

This clonotype has only one observation. The chain combines TRBV4-3 with TRBJ2-5; D perhaps matches TRBD2 (5 bases). This CDR3 has 17 residues. CDR1 and CDR2 (germline): LGHNA, YSLEER. The germline V and J ends were trimmed by 5 bases and 1 base, with 20 bases remaining between them. The CDR3 sequence: CASSSSSGRLSQETQYF. The CDR3 bases are TGCGCCAGCAGCTCCTCAAGCGGACGGCTTAGCCAAGAGACCCAGTACTTC.

J is TRBJ2-5 and V is TRBV12-3 or TRBV12-4; D might be TRBD1 or TRBD2, each matching 5 bases. Trimming took off 2 bases at V and 1 base at J, with 11 bases between the two ends. The CDR3 covers 15 residues. CDR3 protein: CASSLPPGTQETQYF. DNA of the CDR3: TGTGCCAGCAGTTTACCCCCCGGGACCCAAGAGACCCAGTACTTC.